The TCR beta chain under discussion was sequenced for a study of patients and donors after allogeneic stem cell transplantation (dated by TCRdb to 2019 to 2021). At least ten counts were recorded for this clonotype. Its antigen is still unknown. Base quality data are lacking; no much larger clone is found one base away. Trimming at the junction amounts to 4 bases on V and 6 bases on J, and the germline ends lie 14 bases apart. Including the terminal cysteine and phenylalanine, the CDR3 comprises 14 residues. The kept DNA is CDR3 alone, 42 bases in frame from the first base. The germline V gene supplies CDR1 SGHRS and CDR2 YFSETQ. The receptor library was made with RT-PCR. The listed sequencing device is NextSeq 550. The public reads were run again by TCRdb, first through fastp at Q25 and then through MiXCR, and only productive beta chains were kept. Rows matching on CDR3 protein sequence are summarized as one entry with the most common DNA and genes. Counted in this sample were about 960,000 distinct CDR3 sequences; more than 15% of them appeared once. Together, the top ten hold around 5.5% of the sample.

The chain was built from TRBV5-1 and TRBJ1-5; a tentative D match to TRBD1 spans 5 bases. Sequenced material: blood, either unsorted or a sorted T cell fraction (not recorded which). This TCR derives from a human donor who was either an allogeneic HSCT recipient or a stem cell or donor lymphocyte infusion donor (not recorded which). It is not recorded whose cells these are; they may come from a transplant donor. Here is the DNA: TGCGCCAGCAGCCCCACCGGGGGGAGTCAGCCCCAGCATTTT. Its protein product is CASSPTGGSQPQHF.